Listed here are 29 T cell receptor beta chains from one sample, sequenced in a study of cytomegalovirus exposure and HLA in healthy donors. Both 60 Vbeta primers and 13 Jbeta primers went into the PCR. The repertoire was sequenced with immunoSEQ multiplex PCR; TCRdb's copy has only in-frame clones and lacks some. In the table there are 110,000 to 150,000 clones, more than 8% of which are singletons. Sequences were obtained from PBMCs. The receptors here all came from a man aged 45 to 65 in good health and CMV-seronegative.

The rearrangement uses TRBV10-3 and TRBJ2-7; 9 bases agree with TRBD1. CDR1 and CDR2 from the germline V gene are ENHRY and SYGVKD. This CDR3 is built from 16 residues. V was clipped by 2 bases and J by 0 bases; unmatched bases: 5. The DNA of the CDR3 is TGTGCCATCAGTGAGACACAGGGGGCAAGCTCCTACGAGCAGTACTTC. Its translation: CAISETQGASSYEQYF.

The chain's CDR3 is CASSSASGAGVEQYF. CDR3 in DNA: TGTGCCAGCAGCTCAGCGAGCGGGGCAGGGGTCGAGCAGTACTTC. The rearrangement joins TRBV7-2 to TRBJ2-7; a weak D match, TRBD2 (7 bases). The CDR3 is made up of 15 amino acids. Trimming stripped 4 bases from V and 6 bases from J, with 19 bases between. CDR1 is SGHTA and CDR2 is FQGNSA in the germline V gene. Full variable domain (remainder filled in from reference TRBV7-2 and TRBJ2-7): GAGVSQSPSNKVTEKGKDVELRCDPISGHTALYWYRQSLGQGLEFLIYFQGNSAPDKSGLPSDRFSAERTGGSVSTLTIQRTQQEDSAVYLCASSSASGAGVEQYFGPGTRLTVT.

This chain joins TRBV19 and TRBJ2-5; a weak D match, TRBD1 (5 bases). The CDR3 consists of 15 residues. V lost 7 bases, J lost 1 base, and 16 bases lay in between. Germline assignment: CDR1 LNHDA and CDR2 SQIVND (reference sequence). The CDR3 loop reads CASKVQGAGQETQYF. The CDR3, as DNA: TGTGCCAGTAAGGTCCAGGGTGCAGGCCAAGAGACCCAGTACTTC.

This chain links TRBV28 with TRBJ1-5, with D maybe TRBD1 (6 bases). V lost 6 bases to trimming and J lost 4 bases, with 19 bases between them. The CDR3 extends over 16 amino acids. Germline V gene sequence: CDR1 MDHEN, CDR2 SYDVKM. Here the CDR3 reads CASSPGEGGRNQPQHF. In DNA, the CDR3 is TGTGCCAGCAGCCCAGGGGAGGGAGGCAGAAATCAGCCCCAGCATTTT.

This rearrangement joins TRBV9 to TRBJ1-1; D remains unclear. Germline loops: CDR1 SGDLS, CDR2 YYNGEE. Deletions cut 0 bases from V and 1 base from J, with 10 bases between. This CDR3 is 15 amino acids long. The CDR3 region is CASSVEATANTEAFF. CDR3 bases: TGTGCCAGCAGCGTAGAAGCGACGGCGAACACTGAAGCTTTCTTT.

The V call is TRBV14, the J call TRBJ2-7, with a tentative D call TRBD2 (5 bases). CDR1 SGHDN and CDR2 FVKESK come from the germline V gene. The V end lost 4 bases, the J end lost 2 bases, and 15 bases lay between the germline ends. The length of the CDR3 is 15 residues. CDR3 residues: CASSPGSGYAYEQYF. In DNA, the CDR3 is TGTGCCAGCAGCCCCGGGTCGGGGTATGCCTACGAGCAGTACTTC. Full variable domain (rest looked up from reference TRBV14 and TRBJ2-7): EAGVTQFPSHSVIEKGQTVTLRCDPISGHDNLYWYRRVMGKEIKFLLHFVKESKQDESGMPNNRFLAERTGGTYSTLKVQPAELEDSGVYFCASSPGSGYAYEQYFGPGTRLTVT.

There are a few counts of this clone. The chain's CDR3 is CASSYPGQGNTEAFF. The CDR3 nucleotides are TGTGCCAGCAGTTATCCGGGACAGGGGAACACTGAAGCTTTCTTT. V usage is TRBV28 and J usage is TRBJ1-1; 9 positions agree with TRBD1. The CDR3 consists of 15 residues. V dropped 4 bases and J dropped 1; count of bases not matched to a gene: 4. The V gene's germline CDR1 is MDHEN and CDR2 SYDVKM.

The chain combines TRBV6-5 with TRBJ1-5, with 7 positions matching TRBD1. The length of the CDR3 is 13 residues. V gave up 6 bases and J gave up 2 bases; unmatched junction bases: 1. Germline CDR1 is MNHEY and CDR2 is SVGAGI. In DNA, the CDR3 is TGTGCCAGCAGAGGGACAGGCAATCAGCCCCAGCATTTT. Protein product: CASRGTGNQPQHF.

The rearrangement joins TRBV6-6 to TRBJ2-7; D is undetermined. From germline, CDR1 is MNHNY and CDR2 SVGAGI (reference sequence). With 5 bases removed from V and 0 bases from J, the gap between germline ends came to 17 bases. This CDR3 has 16 amino acids. In DNA form, the CDR3 reads TGTGCCAGCAGTCCGGGTGTAGTGGTCAGCTCCTACGAGCAGTACTTC. This codes for CASSPGVVVSSYEQYF.

In DNA form, the CDR3 reads TGTGCCAGCAGCTCCGCAGGGGCTGGAAATTCACCCCTCCACTTT. Its protein is CASSSAGAGNSPLHF. This rearrangement joins TRBV7-6 to TRBJ1-6; D may be TRBD1 (6 bases). Looked up from germline, CDR1 is SGHVS and CDR2 is FNYEAQ. This CDR3 is 15 amino acids long. V was cut by 4 bases and J by 7 bases, with 14 bases left in between.

This clone was recorded a few times. The V and J genes are TRBV19 and TRBJ2-2, with 7 bases matching TRBD1. The CDR3 has 14 amino acids. The ends lost 8 bases at V and 2 bases at J; junction bases unmatched: 5. Germline V gene lookup returns CDR1 LNHDA and CDR2 SQIVND (reference sequence). CDR3 region: CASAGTANTGELFF. The CDR3 DNA is TGTGCCAGTGCCGGGACAGCTAACACCGGGGAGCTGTTTTTT.

V and J are TRBV7-3 and TRBJ2-3, with 7 bases matching TRBD2. The CDR3 runs to 15 residues. Germline CDR1 SGHTA, CDR2 FQGTGA. J gave up 4 bases and V 2 bases, and 6 bases lay outside the gene matches. CDR3 protein: CASSLRGDVPDTQYF. The CDR3 nucleotides are TGTGCCAGCAGCTTACGGGGGGATGTACCAGATACGCAGTATTTT.

This clone was observed a few times. The chain couples TRBV7-9 to TRBJ1-1; weak D call: TRBD1 (5 bases). The germline V gene encodes CDR1 SEHNR and CDR2 FQNEAQ (reference sequence). There are 12 residues in the CDR3. Trimming took off 5 bases at V and 5 bases at J, with 9 bases between the two ends. The CDR3 protein is CASSRGGTEAFF. Written as DNA, the CDR3 is TGTGCCAGCAGCCGTGGGGGGACTGAAGCTTTCTTT.

This clone appeared a few times. This rearrangement joins TRBV5-1 to TRBJ1-3; no reliable D call. With 2 bases removed from V and 3 bases from J, the gap between germline ends came to 18 bases. The CDR3 consists of 17 residues. Germline values: CDR1 SGHRS, CDR2 YFSETQ. CDR3 DNA sequence: TGCGCCAGCAGCTTCGAGGGAACGACCGGGGATGGAAACACCATATATTTT. This encodes CASSFEGTTGDGNTIYF.

This clone was counted between two and nine times. The rearrangement uses TRBV5-1 and TRBJ2-5, with 8 bases lining up with TRBD2. J lost 0 bases, V lost 0 bases, and 7 bases had no gene match. CDR3 size: 17 residues. Germline V CDR1 and CDR2: SGHRS, YFSETQ. The CDR3 protein is CASSLAGASGYQETQYF. CDR3 in DNA: TGCGCCAGCAGCTTGGCTGGGGCTAGCGGGTACCAAGAGACCCAGTACTTC.

This clone was observed a few times. The CDR3 spells CASSLEVSGGLQETQYF. In DNA form, the CDR3 reads TGTGCCAGCAGCTTAGAAGTCAGCGGGGGGCTCCAAGAGACCCAGTACTTC. The genes are TRBV7-6 and TRBJ2-5; TRBD2 aligns across 9 bases. Trimming cost V 1 base and J 1 base; bases outside gene matches: 7. This CDR3 has 17 amino acids. CDR1 SGHVS and CDR2 FNYEAQ come from the germline V gene. The variable domain in full, with the rest retrieved from reference TRBV7-6 and TRBJ2-5, is GAGVSQSPRYKVTKRGQDVALRCDPISGHVSLYWYRQALGQGPEFLTYFNYEAQQDKSGLPNDRFSAERPEGSISTLTIQRTEQRDSAMYRCASSLEVSGGLQETQYFGPGTRLLVL.

J is TRBJ1-1 and V is TRBV9, with D maybe TRBD1 (5 bases). This CDR3 is 15 amino acids long. V lost 4 bases and J lost 10, with 23 bases in between. CDR1 and CDR2 (germline): SGDLS, YYNGEE. CDR3 amino acids: CASSPLLEGTGGAFF. CDR3 coding DNA: TGTGCCAGCAGCCCTCTTCTAGAAGGGACGGGGGGAGCTTTCTTT.

This clone was seen a handful of times. V gene TRBV25-1 combines with J gene TRBJ2-3; 7 bases map to TRBD2. CDR1 and CDR2 from the germline V gene are MGHDK and SYGVNS. There are 15 residues in the CDR3. Losses at the gene ends were 2 bases for V and 4 bases for J; bases not matched to a gene: 6. The CDR3 DNA reads TGTGCCAGCAGTGAAGGGGGGGACCGACCAGATACGCAGTATTTT. Translated, it gives CASSEGGDRPDTQYF.

This clone was picked up a small number of times. This chain links TRBV28 with TRBJ2-5; TRBD1 matches at 8 bases. V dropped 6 bases and J dropped 5; count of bases not matched to a gene: 11. CDR1 and CDR2 (germline): MDHEN, SYDVKM. This CDR3 comprises 15 residues. The DNA for the CDR3 is TGTGCCAGCAGACATGACAGGGGTGGGAGGGAGACCCAGTACTTC. As protein: CASRHDRGGRETQYF.

This clone was seen more than once but under ten times. The V and J genes are TRBV5-1 and TRBJ1-4; 10 bases are a match to TRBD1. Trimming at V came to 3 bases and at J to 7 bases, leaving 9 bases not matched to a gene. From germline, CDR1 is SGHRS and CDR2 YFSETQ. This CDR3 comprises 16 residues. In DNA, the CDR3 is TGCGCCAGCAGCTCCGAACAGACAGGGGGCGGTGAAAAACTGTTTTTT. This gives the protein CASSSEQTGGGEKLFF.

The chain joins TRBV28 to TRBJ1-5; D is unresolved. CDR1 MDHEN and CDR2 SYDVKM come from the germline V gene. The CDR3 has 15 amino acids. Between the trimmed V and J ends, which lost 6 bases and 3 bases, there was a span of 15 bases. CDR3: CASSWRGGSNQPQHF. CDR3 bases: TGTGCCAGCAGCTGGCGGGGAGGGTCCAATCAGCCCCAGCATTTT.

The chain joins TRBV7-9 to TRBJ2-7, with a possible D match to TRBD2 (6 bases). This CDR3 contains 15 residues. Germline V CDR1 and CDR2: SEHNR, FQNEAQ (reference sequence). V dropped 6 bases and J dropped 3 bases, with 18 bases sitting between them. The CDR3 reads CASSSGTQILYEQYF. The CDR3, as DNA: TGTGCCAGCAGTTCCGGGACTCAGATACTCTACGAGCAGTACTTC.

V gene TRBV13 combines with J gene TRBJ2-1, with a tentative D call TRBD2 (6 bases). Trimming stripped 6 bases from V and 7 bases from J, with 13 bases between. From germline, CDR1 is PRHDT and CDR2 FYEKMQ (reference sequence). This CDR3 spans 13 amino acids. The CDR3 sequence: CASRPTGTNEQFF. CDR3 in DNA: TGTGCCAGCAGGCCGACTGGGACTAATGAGCAGTTCTTC.

The sample holds a few counts of this clone. The chain has TRBV7-9 and TRBJ2-5; TRBD2 agrees at 14 bases. The V gene end was trimmed by 1 base and the J gene end by 4 bases; junction bases not matched to a gene: 5. The CDR3 spans 17 residues. Germline values: CDR1 SEHNR, CDR2 FQNEAQ (reference sequence). The CDR3 DNA is TGTGCCAGCAGCTTAGTTGGGACTAGCGGGGGTGGAGAGACCCAGTACTTC. Residues: CASSLVGTSGGGETQYF. Filled out from reference TRBV7-9 and TRBJ2-5, the complete variable domain reads DTGVSQNPRHKITKRGQNVTFRCDPISEHNRLYWYRQTLGQGPEFLTYFQNEAQLEKSRLLSDRFSAERPKGSFSTLEIQRTEQGDSAMYLCASSLVGTSGGGETQYFGPGTRLLVL.

Only a few counts were recorded for this clone. V is TRBV7-3 and J is TRBJ2-3; D uncertain. Germline V CDR1 and CDR2: SGHTA, FQGTGA. The CDR3 is made up of 12 amino acids. Trimming shortened V by 2 bases and J by 6 bases, and 6 bases separated the two germline ends. The CDR3 nucleotides read TGTGCCAGCAGCTTACACTCGGATACGCAGTATTTT. This encodes CASSLHSDTQYF.

V and J are TRBV27 and TRBJ2-6; maybe TRBD1 (6 bases). This CDR3 is 16 amino acids long. Trimming took 8 bases from V and 2 from J, leaving 16 bases between them. Germline V gives CDR1 MNHEY, CDR2 SMNVEV (reference sequence). CDR3 sequence (DNA): TGTGCCAGCCGATTACAGGGTGCGGCTGGGGCCAACGTCCTGACTTTC. Translation: CASRLQGAAGANVLTF.

The V and J genes are TRBV27 and TRBJ2-7; D may be TRBD1 (5 bases). Trimming shortened V by 10 bases and J by 2 bases, and 9 bases separated the two germline ends. The CDR3 is 11 amino acids. Looked up from germline, CDR1 is MNHEY and CDR2 is SMNVEV (reference sequence). CDR3 loop: CATIGAYEQYF. The DNA for the CDR3 is TGTGCCACCATAGGGGCCTACGAGCAGTACTTC.

This clone was detected only a few times. The chain combines TRBV4-1 with TRBJ1-3, with TRBD1 matching over 10 bases. V lost 2 bases and J lost 4; bases outside the gene matches: 11. The CDR3 has 18 residues. Germline V CDR1 and CDR2: MGHRA, YSYEKL. CDR3 bases: TGCGCCAGCAGCCAAATTCAAAGGACAGGGGGGAAAGGAAACACCATATATTTT. It codes for CASSQIQRTGGKGNTIYF.

This chain links TRBV9 with TRBJ1-4; D is unresolved. V was trimmed by 0 bases and J by 6 bases, leaving 12 bases between them. Germline CDR1 is SGDLS and CDR2 is YYNGEE. The CDR3 contains 15 residues. The CDR3 region has the DNA TGTGCCAGCAGCGTAGTGTCTGGGCAGTATGAAAAACTGTTTTTT. Translating gives CASSVVSGQYEKLFF. The entire variable domain, with the rest obtained from reference TRBV9 and TRBJ1-4, is as follows: DSGVTQTPKHLITATGQRVTLRCSPRSGDLSVYWYQQSLDQGLQFLIQYYNGEERAKGNILERFSAQQFPDLHSELNLSSLELGDSALYFCASSVVSGQYEKLFFGSGTQLSVL.